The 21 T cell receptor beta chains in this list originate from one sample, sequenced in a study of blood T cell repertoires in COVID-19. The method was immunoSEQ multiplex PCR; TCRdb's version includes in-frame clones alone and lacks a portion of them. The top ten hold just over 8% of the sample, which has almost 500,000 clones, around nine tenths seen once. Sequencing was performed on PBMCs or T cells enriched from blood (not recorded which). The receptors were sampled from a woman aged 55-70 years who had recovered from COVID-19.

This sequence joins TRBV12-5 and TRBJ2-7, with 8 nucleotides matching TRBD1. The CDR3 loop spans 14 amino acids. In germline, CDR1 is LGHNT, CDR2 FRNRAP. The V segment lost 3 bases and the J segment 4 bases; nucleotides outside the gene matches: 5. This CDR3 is CASGFSGGRYEQYF. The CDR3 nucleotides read TGTGCTAGTGGTTTTTCAGGGGGCAGGTACGAGCAGTACTTC.

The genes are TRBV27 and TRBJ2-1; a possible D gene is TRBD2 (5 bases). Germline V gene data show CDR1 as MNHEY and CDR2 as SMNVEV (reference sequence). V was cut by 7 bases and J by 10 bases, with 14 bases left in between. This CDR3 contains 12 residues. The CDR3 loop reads CASMGGRGEQFF. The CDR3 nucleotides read TGTGCCAGCATGGGTGGGAGAGGGGAGCAGTTCTTC.

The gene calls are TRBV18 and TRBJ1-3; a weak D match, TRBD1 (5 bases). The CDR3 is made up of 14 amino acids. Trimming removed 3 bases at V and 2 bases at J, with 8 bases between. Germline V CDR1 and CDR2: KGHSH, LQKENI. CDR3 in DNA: TGTGCCAGCTCACCCTCGGACACTGGAAACACCATATATTTT. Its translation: CASSPSDTGNTIYF.

The CDR3 sequence: CASSELHLYGYTF. CDR3 in DNA: TGTGCCAGCAGTGAATTACACCTTTATGGCTACACCTTC. This sequence joins TRBV6-1 and TRBJ1-2, with D hard to call. This CDR3 spans 13 amino acids. Trimming removed 2 bases at V and 5 bases at J, with 9 bases between. CDR1 and CDR2 from the germline V gene are MNHNS and SASEGT.

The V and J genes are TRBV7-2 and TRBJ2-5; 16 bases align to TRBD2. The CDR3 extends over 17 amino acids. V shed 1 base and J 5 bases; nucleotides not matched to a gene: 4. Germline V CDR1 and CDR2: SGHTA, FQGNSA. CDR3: CASSLVGTSGGEETQYF. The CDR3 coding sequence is TGTGCCAGCAGCTTAGTTGGGACTAGCGGGGGGGAGGAGACCCAGTACTTC.

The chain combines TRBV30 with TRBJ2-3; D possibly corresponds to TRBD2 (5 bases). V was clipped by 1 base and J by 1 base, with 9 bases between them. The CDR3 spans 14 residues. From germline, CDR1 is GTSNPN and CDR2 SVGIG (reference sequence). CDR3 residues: CAWSGLARTDTQYF. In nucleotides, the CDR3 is TGTGCCTGGAGTGGGCTAGCCCGCACAGATACGCAGTATTTT.

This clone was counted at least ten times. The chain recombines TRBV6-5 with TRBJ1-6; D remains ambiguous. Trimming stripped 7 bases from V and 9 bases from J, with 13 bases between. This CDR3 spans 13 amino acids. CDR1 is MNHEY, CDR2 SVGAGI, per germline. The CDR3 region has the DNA TGTGCCAGCACCGACCCCGGGTTTTCACCCCTCCACTTT. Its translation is CASTDPGFSPLHF.

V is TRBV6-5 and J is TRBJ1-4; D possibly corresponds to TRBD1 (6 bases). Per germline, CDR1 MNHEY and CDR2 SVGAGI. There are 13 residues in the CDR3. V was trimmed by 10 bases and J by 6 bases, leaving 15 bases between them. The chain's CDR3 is CATRPAGDEKLFF. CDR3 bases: TGTGCCACCCGACCTGCAGGGGATGAAAAACTGTTTTTT.

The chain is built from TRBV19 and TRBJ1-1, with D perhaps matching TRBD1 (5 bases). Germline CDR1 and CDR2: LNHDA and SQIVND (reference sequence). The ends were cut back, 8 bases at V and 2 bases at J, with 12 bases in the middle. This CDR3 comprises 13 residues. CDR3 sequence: CASAARANTEAFF. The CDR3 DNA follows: TGTGCCAGTGCGGCCAGGGCCAACACTGAAGCTTTCTTT.

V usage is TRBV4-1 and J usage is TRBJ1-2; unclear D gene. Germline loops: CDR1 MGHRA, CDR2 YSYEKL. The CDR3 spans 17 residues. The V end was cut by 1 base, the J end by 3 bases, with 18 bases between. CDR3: CASSQVLLARRDYGYTF. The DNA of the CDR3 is TGCGCCAGCAGCCAAGTTTTACTGGCCCGGCGGGACTATGGCTACACCTTC.

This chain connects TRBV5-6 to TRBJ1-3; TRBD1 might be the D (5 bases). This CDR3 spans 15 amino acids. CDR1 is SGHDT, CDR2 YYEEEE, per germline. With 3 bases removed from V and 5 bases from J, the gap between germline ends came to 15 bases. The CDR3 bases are TGTGCCAGCAGCTCGCGCCAGGGAATTAGAAACACCATATATTTT. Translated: CASSSRQGIRNTIYF.

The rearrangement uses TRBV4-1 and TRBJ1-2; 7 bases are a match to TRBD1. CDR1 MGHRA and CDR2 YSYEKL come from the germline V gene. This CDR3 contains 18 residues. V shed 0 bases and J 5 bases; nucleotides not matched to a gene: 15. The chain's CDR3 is CASSQDEEGGRVFYGYTF. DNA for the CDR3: TGCGCCAGCAGCCAAGATGAAGAAGGGGGCAGGGTGTTTTATGGCTACACCTTC.

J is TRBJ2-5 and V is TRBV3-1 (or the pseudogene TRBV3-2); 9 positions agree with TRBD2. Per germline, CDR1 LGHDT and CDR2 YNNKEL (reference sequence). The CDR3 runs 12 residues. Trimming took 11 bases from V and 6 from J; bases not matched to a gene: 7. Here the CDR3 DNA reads TGTGCCGCGGGGGGGGCTGCAAAGACCCAGTACTTC. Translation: CAAGGAAKTQYF.

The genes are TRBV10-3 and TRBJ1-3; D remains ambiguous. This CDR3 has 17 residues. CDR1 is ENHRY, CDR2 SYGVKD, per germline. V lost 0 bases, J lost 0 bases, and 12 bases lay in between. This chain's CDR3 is CAISESLAYTSGNTIYF. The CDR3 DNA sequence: TGTGCCATCAGTGAGTCGTTGGCATATACCTCTGGAAACACCATATATTTT.

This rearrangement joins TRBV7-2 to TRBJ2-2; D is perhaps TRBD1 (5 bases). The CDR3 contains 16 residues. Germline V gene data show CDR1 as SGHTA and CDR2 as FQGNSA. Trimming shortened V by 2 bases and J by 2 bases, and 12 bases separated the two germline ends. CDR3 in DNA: TGTGCCAGCAGCTTAAGGGGCGGCAGTAACACCGGGGAGCTGTTTTTT. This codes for CASSLRGGSNTGELFF.

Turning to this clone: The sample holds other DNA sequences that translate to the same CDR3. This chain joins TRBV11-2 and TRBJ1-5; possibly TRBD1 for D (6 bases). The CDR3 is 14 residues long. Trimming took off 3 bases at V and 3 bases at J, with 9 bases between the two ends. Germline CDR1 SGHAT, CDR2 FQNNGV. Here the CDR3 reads CASSFGQSNQPQHF. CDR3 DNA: TGTGCCAGCAGCTTCGGACAGTCCAATCAGCCCCAGCATTTT. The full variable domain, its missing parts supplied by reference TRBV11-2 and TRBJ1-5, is EAGVAQSPRYKIIEKRQSVAFWCNPISGHATLYWYQQILGQGPKLLIQFQNNGVVDDSQLPKDRFSAERLKGVDSTLKIQPAKLEDSAVYLCASSFGQSNQPQHFGDGTRLSIL.

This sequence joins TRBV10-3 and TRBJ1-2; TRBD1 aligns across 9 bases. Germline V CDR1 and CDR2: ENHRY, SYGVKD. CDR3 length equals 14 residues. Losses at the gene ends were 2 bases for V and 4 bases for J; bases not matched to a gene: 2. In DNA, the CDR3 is TGTGCCATCAGTGAGGCACAGGGGGCCTATGGCTACACCTTC. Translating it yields CAISEAQGAYGYTF.

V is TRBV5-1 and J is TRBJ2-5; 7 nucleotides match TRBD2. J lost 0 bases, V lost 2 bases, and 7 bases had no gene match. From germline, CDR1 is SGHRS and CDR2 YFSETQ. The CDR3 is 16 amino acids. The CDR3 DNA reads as TGCGCCAGCAGCTTAGTGGGGGGGTCCAACCAAGAGACCCAGTACTTC. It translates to CASSLVGGSNQETQYF.

The DNA for the CDR3 is TGTGCCAGCAGTGAAGGGGACAGGGAGCCTTTGGGAAGCCAGCCCCAGCATTTT. Amino acids: CASSEGDREPLGSQPQHF. The chain recombines TRBV2 with TRBJ1-5, with 9 bases lining up with TRBD1. Germline CDR1 reads SNHLY; CDR2 reads FYNNEI. Losses at the gene ends were 1 base for V and 7 bases for J; bases not matched to a gene: 14. The CDR3 sequence is 18 residues long.

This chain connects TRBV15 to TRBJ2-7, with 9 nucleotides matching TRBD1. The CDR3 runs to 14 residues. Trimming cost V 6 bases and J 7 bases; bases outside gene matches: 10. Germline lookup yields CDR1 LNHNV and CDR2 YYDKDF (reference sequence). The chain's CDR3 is CATSLLQGAGEQYV. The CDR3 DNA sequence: TGTGCCACCAGTCTTTTACAGGGGGCGGGGGAGCAGTACGTC.

In nucleotides, the CDR3 is TGTGCCTGGCAGGACACGTTCTACGAGCAGTACTTC. Protein sequence: CAWQDTFYEQYF. This chain connects TRBV30 to TRBJ2-7, with TRBD1 as a possible D gene (5 bases). The CDR3 is 12 amino acids. CDR1 is GTSNPN and CDR2 is SVGIG in the germline V gene (reference sequence). V lost 5 bases to trimming and J lost 3 bases, with 11 bases between them.